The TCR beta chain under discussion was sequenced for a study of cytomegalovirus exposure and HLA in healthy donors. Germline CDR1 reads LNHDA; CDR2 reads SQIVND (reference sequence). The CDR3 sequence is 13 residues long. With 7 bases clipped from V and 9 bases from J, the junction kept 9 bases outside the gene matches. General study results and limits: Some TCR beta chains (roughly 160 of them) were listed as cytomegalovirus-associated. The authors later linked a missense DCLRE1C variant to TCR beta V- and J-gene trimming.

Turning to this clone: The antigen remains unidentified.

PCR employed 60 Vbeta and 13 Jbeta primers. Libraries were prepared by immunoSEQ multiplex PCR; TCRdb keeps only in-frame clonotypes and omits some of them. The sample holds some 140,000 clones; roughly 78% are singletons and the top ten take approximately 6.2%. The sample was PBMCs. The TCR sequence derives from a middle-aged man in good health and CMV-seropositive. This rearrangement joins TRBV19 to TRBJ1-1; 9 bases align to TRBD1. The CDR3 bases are TGTGCCAGTACCGAGACAGGGGGAGGAAAAGCTTTCTTT. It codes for CASTETGGGKAFF.